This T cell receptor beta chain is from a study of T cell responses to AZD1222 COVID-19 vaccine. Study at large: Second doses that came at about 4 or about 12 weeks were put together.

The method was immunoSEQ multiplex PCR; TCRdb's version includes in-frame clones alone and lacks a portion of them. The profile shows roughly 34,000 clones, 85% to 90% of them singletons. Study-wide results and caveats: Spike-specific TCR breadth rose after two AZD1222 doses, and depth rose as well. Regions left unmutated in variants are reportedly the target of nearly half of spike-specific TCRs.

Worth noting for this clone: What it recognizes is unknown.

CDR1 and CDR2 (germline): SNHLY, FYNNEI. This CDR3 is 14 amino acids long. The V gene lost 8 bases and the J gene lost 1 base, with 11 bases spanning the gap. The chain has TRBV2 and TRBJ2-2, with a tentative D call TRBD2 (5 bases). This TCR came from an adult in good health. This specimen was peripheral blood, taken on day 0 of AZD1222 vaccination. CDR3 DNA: TGTGCCAGCGGAGGACGGCAGAACACCGGGGAGCTGTTTTTT. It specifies CASGGRQNTGELFF.